Below, 30 T cell receptor beta chains from the same sample are listed, as sequenced in a study of regulatory T cells in long-lasting Graves disease. Time point described: newly diagnosed GD, antithyroid drugs for less than 3 months. Following extraction of RNA from PBMCs, that RNA was used to make the TCR library. According to the study, TCR beta libraries were built with iRepertoire HTBI primers and CDR3-region Arm-PCR. Each CDR3 protein gets one entry after TCRdb re-called the multiplex PCR reads with MiXCR. The sample consists of 370,000 or so distinct CDR3 sequences, 15% to 20% of them appearing once. The same data also contributed to another study, on T cells in Graves' hyperthyroidism and ophthalmopathy.

Sequencing used peripheral blood mononuclear cells (PBMCs), obtained at new diagnosis, from a patient treated with antithyroid drugs. These receptors were taken from a woman aged 18 to 35 with Graves disease.

This clonotype has a count of ten or more. This CDR3 is CASSQARLYGYTF. CDR3 nucleotides: TGTGCCAGCAGCCAAGCCAGACTCTATGGCTACACCTTC. This chain links TRBV4-2 with TRBJ1-2; D is ambiguous. The CDR3 is 13 residues long. Trimming stripped 1 base from V and 4 bases from J, with 7 bases between. Germline V gene lookup returns CDR1 LGHNA and CDR2 YNFKEQ.

This clonotype occurred many times. V gene TRBV3-1 combines with J gene TRBJ2-3; 10 bases are a match to TRBD2. Germline CDR1 and CDR2: LGHDT and YNNKEL (reference sequence). The ends lost 2 bases at V and 5 bases at J; junction bases unmatched: 7. This CDR3 comprises 16 residues. Written as DNA, the CDR3 is TGTGCCAGCAGCCAAAGAGTTCCTAGCGGGAGAGATACGCAGTATTTT. This codes for CASSQRVPSGRDTQYF.

The genes are TRBV19 and TRBJ2-7, with D perhaps TRBD1 or TRBD2 (5 bases each). The length of the CDR3 is 18 residues. The germline V and J ends were trimmed by 1 base and 2 bases, with 21 bases remaining between them. Germline V gene data show CDR1 as LNHDA and CDR2 as SQIVND (reference sequence). The CDR3 sequence is CASSIVRASGTMPYEQYF. The DNA of the CDR3 is TGTGCCAGTAGTATAGTCAGGGCCTCCGGGACGATGCCCTACGAGCAGTACTTC.

V gene TRBV19 combines with J gene TRBJ2-7; perhaps TRBD2 as D (6 bases). The CDR3 is 14 residues long. Per germline, CDR1 LNHDA and CDR2 SQIVND (reference sequence). With 1 base removed from V and 2 bases from J, the gap between germline ends came to 9 bases. CDR3 coding DNA: TGTGCCAGTAGTATAGCCGGGGGAACCTACGAGCAGTACTTC. This codes for CASSIAGGTYEQYF.

This clonotype was counted many times. This chain joins TRBV12-3 or TRBV12-4 and TRBJ2-1; the match to TRBD2 covers 8 bases. J was trimmed by 7 bases and V by 3 bases; bases with no gene match: 14. CDR3 length: 17 residues. The CDR3 DNA reads TGTGCCAGCAGTTTTGGTTCGGCGGGAGGTCGGTTTAATGAGCAGTTCTTC. It is translated as CASSFGSAGGRFNEQFF.

The sample holds many counts of this clonotype. The chain has TRBV5-1 and TRBJ2-5, with 10 positions matching TRBD1. The V gene end was trimmed by 0 bases and the J gene end by 1 base; junction bases not matched to a gene: 3. The CDR3 has 16 residues. Germline V gene sequence: CDR1 SGHRS, CDR2 YFSETQ. CDR3 coding DNA: TGCGCCAGCAGCTTGGAGGGACAGGGGCTCCAAGAGACCCAGTACTTC. The encoded protein is CASSLEGQGLQETQYF.

This clonotype was counted only a few times. The chain uses TRBV29-1 and TRBJ1-2; no clear D gene. V dropped 0 bases and J dropped 8 bases, with 19 bases sitting between them. This CDR3 has 15 residues. Germline CDR1 reads SQVTM; CDR2 reads ANQGSEA. The CDR3 DNA sequence: TGCAGCGTTGAAGATCCCCAGGACGGGGTAAAGGGCTACACCTTC. This codes for CSVEDPQDGVKGYTF.

The sample holds a few counts of this clonotype. The genes are TRBV28 and TRBJ1-3, with unresolved D. This CDR3 is built from 16 residues. Germline V gene data show CDR1 as MDHEN and CDR2 as SYDVKM. The V end lost 2 bases, the J end lost 4 bases, and 15 bases lay between the germline ends. The chain's CDR3 is CASSLSGNQRGNTIYF. The DNA for the CDR3 is TGTGCCAGCAGTTTAAGCGGTAACCAACGGGGAAACACCATATATTTT. The variable domain in full, completed from reference TRBV28 and TRBJ1-3, reads DVKVTQSSRYLVKRTGEKVFLECVQDMDHENMFWYRQDPGLGLRLIYFSYDVKMKEKGDIPEGYSVSREKKERFSLILESASTNQTSMYLCASSLSGNQRGNTIYFGEGSWLTVV.

J is TRBJ2-1 and V is TRBV9; 8 bases are a match to TRBD2. CDR1 and CDR2 (germline): SGDLS, YYNGEE. The CDR3 has 13 amino acids. Germline trimming cut 3 bases from V and 12 bases from J; bases unmatched to any gene: 8. This CDR3 is CASSAGGVEVQFF. The CDR3 nucleotides are TGTGCCAGCAGCGCCGGGGGGGTTGAAGTGCAGTTCTTC. Looking up the rest from reference TRBV9 and TRBJ2-1 gives the full variable domain: DSGVTQTPKHLITATGQRVTLRCSPRSGDLSVYWYQQSLDQGLQFLIQYYNGEERAKGNILERFSAQQFPDLHSELNLSSLELGDSALYFCASSAGGVEVQFFGPGTRLTVL.

This clonotype occurred many times. J is TRBJ2-3 and V is TRBV2, with no clear D. CDR3 length equals 13 residues. Germline CDR1 reads SNHLY; CDR2 reads FYNNEI. Deletions cut 8 bases from V and 1 base from J, with 10 bases between. The CDR3 loop reads CASSVGGTDTQYF. The CDR3 nucleotides are TGTGCCAGCTCGGTAGGAGGCACAGATACGCAGTATTTT. Full variable domain (outside the CDR3, taken from reference TRBV2 and TRBJ2-3): EPEVTQTPSHQVTQMGQEVILRCVPISNHLYFYWYRQILGQKVEFLVSFYNNEISEKSEIFDDQFSVERPDGSNFTLKIRSTKLEDSAMYFCASSVGGTDTQYFGPGTRLTVL.

The chain couples TRBV15 to TRBJ1-4; no reliable D call. CDR1 LNHNV and CDR2 YYDKDF come from the germline V gene (reference sequence). This CDR3 spans 15 amino acids. Trimming removed 0 bases at V and 3 bases at J, with 8 bases between. CDR3 residues: CATSREWLSNEKLFF. The CDR3 DNA follows: TGTGCCACCAGCAGAGAGTGGCTATCTAATGAAAAACTGTTTTTT.

The J gene is TRBJ2-2, the V gene TRBV6-1; 8 bases align to TRBD1. CDR3 length: 13 amino acids. Trimming took 8 bases from V and 3 from J; bases not matched to a gene: 2. Germline V gene sequence: CDR1 MNHNS, CDR2 SASEGT. In DNA, the CDR3 is TGTGCCAGCCAGGGGGCTGACACCGGGGAGCTGTTTTTT. It codes for CASQGADTGELFF.

The J gene is TRBJ1-6, the V gene TRBV24-1; maybe TRBD1 (5 bases). The CDR3 contains 13 residues. Germline V gene sequence: CDR1 KGHDR, CDR2 SFDVKD. Trimming cost V 5 bases and J 7 bases, with 8 bases left between them. This CDR3 reads CATSGAGNSPLHF. CDR3 DNA sequence: TGTGCCACCAGTGGGGCAGGGAATTCACCCCTCCACTTT.

In its sample, this clonotype was seen once. The junction differs from germline at one of its ends, possibly a read error. The rearrangement links TRBV6-9 to TRBJ2-1; 8 nucleotides align to TRBD2. The germline gives CDR1 MNHGY, CDR2 SVAAGI. The CDR3 runs 16 residues. The CDR3 coding sequence is TGCGCCAGCACCCTCCCGGGACTAGGAATCTACAATGAGCAGTTCTTC. It codes for CASTLPGLGIYNEQFF.

This clonotype was recorded many times. The gene calls are TRBV7-3 and TRBJ2-7; no definite D call. Germline CDR1 SGHTA, CDR2 FQGTGA. CDR3 size: 15 residues. Trimming shortened V by 2 bases and J by 2 bases, and 13 bases separated the two germline ends. Written as DNA, the CDR3 is TGTGCCAGCAGCTTATCGAGAGACACGACCTACGAGCAGTACTTC. Translating it yields CASSLSRDTTYEQYF.

The chain joins TRBV30 to TRBJ1-1, with 11 positions matching TRBD1. The CDR3 runs 14 residues. Germline V gene lookup returns CDR1 GTSNPN and CDR2 SVGIG (reference sequence). The junction had 10 bases not matched to a gene; V was cut back by 7 bases and J by 6 bases. The CDR3 region is CASRDRGIEAEAFF. The CDR3 nucleotides read TGTGCCTCCCGGGACAGGGGGATCGAGGCTGAAGCTTTCTTT.

The rearrangement uses TRBV30 and TRBJ2-7, with TRBD1 as a possible D gene (5 bases). V was cut by 2 bases and J by 7 bases, with 12 bases left in between. The V gene's germline CDR1 is GTSNPN and CDR2 SVGIG (reference sequence). CDR3 length: 12 amino acids. The CDR3 region is CAWSFGAGEQYF. CDR3 coding DNA: TGTGCCTGGAGTTTTGGGGCAGGTGAGCAGTACTTC.

This clonotype was found many times. The V gene is TRBV28, the J gene TRBJ2-7; 8 nucleotides align to TRBD1. The CDR3 sequence is 14 residues long. Germline-derived CDR1 and CDR2 are MDHEN and SYDVKM. J lost 4 bases, V lost 6 bases, and 8 bases had no gene match. The CDR3 region is CASRSWTGTYEQYF. The DNA for the CDR3 is TGTGCCAGCAGATCCTGGACAGGGACGTACGAGCAGTACTTC. Full variable domain (remainder filled in from reference TRBV28 and TRBJ2-7): DVKVTQSSRYLVKRTGEKVFLECVQDMDHENMFWYRQDPGLGLRLIYFSYDVKMKEKGDIPEGYSVSREKKERFSLILESASTNQTSMYLCASRSWTGTYEQYFGPGTRLTVT.

The chain is built from TRBV6-1 and TRBJ1-1; the D is unclear. The germline V gene encodes CDR1 MNHNS and CDR2 SASEGT. The CDR3 loop spans 12 amino acids. Trimming removed 7 bases from V and 1 base from J, with 7 bases in between. CDR3 nucleotide sequence: TGTGCCAGCAATAGGAGGAACACTGAAGCTTTCTTT. This gives the protein CASNRRNTEAFF.

In this sample, this clonotype turned up a few times. A much larger clone is a single base away; this may be a read error. The chain is built from TRBV18 and TRBJ2-5, with D perhaps given as TRBD1 or TRBD2 (6 bases each). CDR3 length: 15 amino acids. Germline V CDR1 and CDR2: KGHSH, LQKENI. CDR3 in DNA: TGTGCCGGCTCACCACCGAGGGGGGACGAAGAGACCCAGTACTTC. This gives the protein CAGSPPRGDEETQYF.

This clonotype has a count of ten or more. V usage is TRBV6-1 and J usage is TRBJ1-6, with TRBD1 identical over 7 bases. The CDR3 has 15 residues. J gave up 7 bases and V 5 bases, and 8 bases lay outside the gene matches. The germline V gene encodes CDR1 MNHNS and CDR2 SASEGT. CDR3: CASSPSGTVNSPLHF. CDR3 DNA sequence: TGTGCCAGCAGTCCATCCGGGACAGTAAATTCACCCCTCCACTTT.

Ten or more counts support this clonotype. This chain uses TRBV7-8 with TRBJ2-5, with 10 bases that match TRBD2. The V segment lost 4 bases and the J segment 5 bases; nucleotides outside the gene matches: 10. The CDR3 is 16 residues long. CDR1 and CDR2 from the germline V gene are SGHVS and FQNEAQ. CDR3 residues: CASSWVSGGPWETQYF. The CDR3 DNA sequence: TGTGCCAGCAGCTGGGTTAGCGGGGGGCCCTGGGAGACCCAGTACTTC. Based on the CDR3 plus reference TRBV7-8 and TRBJ2-5, the full variable domain is GAGVSQSPRYKVAKRGQDVALRCDPISGHVSLFWYQQALGQGPEFLTYFQNEAQLDKSGLPSDRFFAERPEGSVSTLKIQRTQQEDSAVYLCASSWVSGGPWETQYFGPGTRLLVL.

V usage is TRBV5-1 and J usage is TRBJ2-3; the D is unclear. The germline V and J ends were trimmed by 1 base and 5 bases, with 14 bases remaining between them. Germline values: CDR1 SGHRS, CDR2 YFSETQ. This CDR3 has 15 residues. CDR3 sequence reads: CASSLSAFPGDTQYF. In DNA, the CDR3 is TGCGCCAGCAGCTTGTCTGCTTTTCCCGGAGATACGCAGTATTTT. Based on the CDR3 plus reference TRBV5-1 and TRBJ2-3, the full variable domain is KAGVTQTPRYLIKTRGQQVTLSCSPISGHRSVSWYQQTPGQGLQFLFEYFSETQRNKGNFPGRFSGRQFSNSRSEMNVSTLELGDSALYLCASSLSAFPGDTQYFGPGTRLTVL.

This clonotype was found a few times. The chain joins TRBV5-6 to TRBJ1-1, with D maybe TRBD1 (6 bases). CDR1 and CDR2 (germline): SGHDT, YYEEEE. The CDR3 runs to 12 residues. V was clipped by 3 bases and J by 6 bases, with 9 bases between them. The CDR3 nucleotides read TGTGCCAGCAGCTCGGGACAATCTGAAGCTTTCTTT. Translating it yields CASSSGQSEAFF.

At least ten counts were recorded for this clonotype. This chain links TRBV2 with TRBJ1-2; a weak D match, TRBD1 (5 bases). CDR1 is SNHLY, CDR2 FYNNEI, per germline. Trimming removed 0 bases from V and 3 bases from J, with 14 bases in between. This CDR3 has 16 amino acids. The CDR3 sequence: CASSEAGGVVDYGYTF. The CDR3 DNA follows: TGTGCCAGCAGTGAAGCGGGGGGGGTAGTAGACTATGGCTACACCTTC.

This clonotype was counted ten times or more. The chain's CDR3 is CASSEAGGFTDTQYF. In nucleotides, the CDR3 is TGTGCCAGCAGTGAAGCCGGAGGGTTCACAGATACGCAGTATTTT. The gene calls are TRBV2 and TRBJ2-3; D might be TRBD2 (6 bases). Trimming pared 0 bases from V and 2 bases from J, leaving 9 bases between. The CDR3 has 15 amino acids. Germline values: CDR1 SNHLY, CDR2 FYNNEI.

This clonotype has only one observation. V gene TRBV20-1 combines with J gene TRBJ1-1; D is uncertain. The CDR3 extends over 13 amino acids. The germline CDR1 and CDR2 sequences are DFQATT and SNEGSKA (reference sequence). In DNA, the CDR3 is TGCAGCCCCCAAGACACGGGAAACACTGAAGCTTTCTTT. This translates into CSPQDTGNTEAFF.

The chain employs TRBV20-1 and TRBJ1-4; D is uncertain. V lost 0 bases and J 8 bases, leaving 4 bases between the germline ends. The CDR3 spans 11 residues. The germline gives CDR1 DFQATT, CDR2 SNEGSKA (reference sequence). The DNA of the CDR3 is TGCAGTGCTAGAGATCCGGAAAAACTGTTTTTT. It specifies CSARDPEKLFF.

This clonotype has only a few counts. The chain joins TRBV4-2 to TRBJ1-1; 10 bases match TRBD1. Germline trimming cut 1 base from V and 5 bases from J; bases unmatched to any gene: 7. The CDR3 runs 16 residues. Germline assignment: CDR1 LGHNA and CDR2 YNFKEQ. The CDR3 DNA sequence: TGTGCCAGCAGCCAAGGGAGGGCGGGACAGGGGACTGAAGCTTTCTTT. It is translated as CASSQGRAGQGTEAFF.

V and J are TRBV20-1 and TRBJ1-2; no clear D. CDR1 is DFQATT, CDR2 SNEGSKA, per germline (reference sequence). V lost 1 base and J 3 bases, leaving 12 bases between the germline ends. The CDR3 length is 14 residues. CDR3 in amino acids: CSARAAGSHYGYTF. The CDR3 DNA follows: TGCAGTGCTAGAGCGGCGGGGTCACACTATGGCTACACCTTC.